This T cell receptor beta chain was documented in a study of T cells after yellow fever vaccination. General observations from the study: One caveat is that FACS-sorted repertoires could contain abundant clonotypes contaminating from the bulk population. Boosting was followed by the reappearance of most primary-vaccination clones (around 95% CD4, 85% to 90% CD8).

Notes on this clonotype: Antigen: not known.

In making TCR cDNA, 5'RACE template switching added a universal primer site and UMIs to it. Using its own MiXCR run on the 5' RACE reads, TCRdb lists one record per CDR3 protein. This table has around 180,000 distinct CDR3 sequences, about 6% appearing once. The CDR3 spans 16 residues. CDR1 and CDR2 from the germline V gene are SGHDN and FVKESK. Trimming left V 4 bases short and J 0 bases short, with 15 bases between. This receptor was obtained from a man aged 18 to 29 who received the YFV17D yellow fever vaccine. The specimen comprised CD4+ T cells sorted from PBMCs, sampled on the day of the first yellow fever vaccination. V gene TRBV14 combines with J gene TRBJ1-2; D ambiguous. This CDR3 is CASSPISIAANYGYTF. CDR3 in DNA: TGTGCCAGCAGCCCGATCTCTATTGCGGCTAACTATGGCTACACCTTC. The whole variable domain, remainder taken from reference TRBV14 and TRBJ1-2, is EAGVTQFPSHSVIEKGQTVTLRCDPISGHDNLYWYRRVMGKEIKFLLHFVKESKQDESGMPNNRFLAERTGGTYSTLKVQPAELEDSGVYFCASSPISIAANYGYTFGSGTRLTVV.